This TCR beta chain was recovered during a study of CD8+ T cells in alopecia areata. Across the study: The authors grafted skin from approximately 6-12-month-old C3H/HeJ donors with spontaneous alopecia onto approximately 6-11-week-old female C3H/HeJ mice.

J was trimmed by 0 bases and V by 1 base; bases with no gene match: 4. There are 18 residues in the CDR3. Germline V gene lookup returns CDR1 NSQYPW and CDR2 LRSPGD (reference sequence). The sequencing template was cDNA reverse transcribed from extracted RNA. TCRdb keeps only in-frame clones here, not all; method: immunoSEQ multiplex PCR. This sample has 250,000 or so clones, each found more than once. Researchers sorted pooled cutaneous lymph node cells on the basis of CD4, CD8alpha, NKG2D, NKG2ACE and other markers. In the case of this clone: The listed genes are named as in mouse. Read sequence stops 4 residues before the CDR3 end, and the germline J gene provides the missing end. Other nucleotide sequences in the sample specify the same CDR3.

What was sequenced was CD4+ T cells sorted from a lymph node. The rearrangement links TRBV1 to TRBJ2-4; 13 nucleotides line up with TRBD2. This TCR came from a C3H/HeJ mouse with alopecia areata. MHC haplotype here: H2-k. CDR3 DNA (partial): TGCACCTGCAGTGCAGGGACTGGGGGGGCGGGGAGTCAAAAC. Protein: CTCSAGTGGAGSQN. The entire CDR3 protein is CTCSAGTGGAGSQNTLYF.